These 17 T cell receptor gamma chains were all obtained from the same sample, sequenced in a study of gamma delta lymphoproliferative disorders and STAT genes. TCRdb re-analyzed the multiplex PCR reads via CATT. Of about 850 gamma-chain clones listed, 30% are singletons. Genomic DNA from isolated PBMCs served as the sequencing template. Sequenced sample: blood. The receptors come from a human donor in good health.

About this clone: With a far larger clone one base away, a read error is the likely cause. Other nucleotide sequences from this sample produce the same CDR3. V usage is TRGV4 and J usage is TRGJ1 or TRGJ2. The J gene was missing in TCRdb and was found by matching the end of the DNA to germline. CDR3 length: 10 amino acids. Germline lookup yields CDR1 EGSTGY and CDR2 YDSYTSSV. The CDR3 reads CATWEDGKLF. The DNA for the CDR3 is TGTGCTACCTGGGAGGACGGGAAACTCTTT.

This clone is large (0.1 to 1%). The V gene is TRGV8, the J gene TRGJP1. TCRdb supplies no J gene; here it was assigned by aligning the nucleotide sequence to germline. The CDR3 runs 15 residues. In germline, CDR1 is VENAVY, CDR2 YDSYNSRV. J was trimmed by 0 bases and V by 12 bases; bases with no gene match: 13. CDR3: CAPFMGYTTGWFKIF. CDR3 sequence (DNA): TGTGCCCCTTTTATGGGCTATACCACTGGTTGGTTCAAGATATTT.

The rearrangement links TRGV2 to TRGJ1 or TRGJ2. The J gene comes from matching the DNA to germline here; TCRdb lacks it. V shed 0 bases, J shed 7 bases, and the junction held 12 bases outside the gene matches. From germline, CDR1 is EGSNGY and CDR2 YDSYNSKV. This CDR3 has 15 residues. The DNA of the CDR3 is TGTGCCACCTGGGACGGGCGAGGGGTGGGATATAAGAAACTCTTT. It specifies CATWDGRGVGYKKLF.

By proportion, this clone is medium-sized (0.01 to 0.1%). At one end the junction does not follow the germline gene, possibly because of a read error. This same CDR3 is encoded by further DNA sequences in the sample. The chain joins TRGV8 to TRGJ1 or TRGJ2. Here the J gene came from matching the DNA to germline, since TCRdb omits it. The CDR3 extends over 15 amino acids. Germline values: CDR1 VENAVY, CDR2 YDSYNSRV. The CDR3 spells CATWDNPLDYYKKLF. The CDR3 DNA follows: TGTGCCACTTGGGATAATCCCTTAGATTATTATAAGAAACTCTTT.

This clone qualifies as large. The chain recombines TRGV8 with TRGJ1 or TRGJ2. Matching the DNA to germline supplied the J gene, which TCRdb does not give. Germline trimming cut 2 bases from V and 9 bases from J; bases unmatched to any gene: 13. There are 14 residues in the CDR3. CDR1 and CDR2 (germline): VENAVY, YDSYNSRV. The CDR3 sequence: CATWDTREKSKKLF. CDR3 nucleotide sequence: TGTGCCACCTGGGATACGAGGGAGAAGAGTAAGAAACTCTTT.

The chain couples TRGV3 to TRGJ1 or TRGJ2. Germline matching of the DNA provided the J gene here, since TCRdb leaves it blank. Germline-derived CDR1 and CDR2 are VTNTFY and YDVSTARD (reference sequence). This CDR3 is built from 13 residues. Germline trimming cut 5 bases from V and 3 bases from J; bases unmatched to any gene: 7. The CDR3 nucleotides read TGTGCCACCTGGGGGCCAATTTATTATAAGAAACTCTTT. Its translation is CATWGPIYYKKLF.

The rearrangement joins TRGV11 to TRGJ1 or TRGJ2. Here the J gene came from matching the DNA to germline, since TCRdb omits it. TRGV11 is an ORF, with its function uncertain. J gave up 6 bases and V 4 bases, and 15 bases lay outside the gene matches. The CDR3 loop spans 16 amino acids. The CDR3 region is CACWISLAEEGYKKLF. As DNA, the CDR3 is TGTGCCTGCTGGATTAGCCTCGCGGAGGAGGGTTATAAGAAACTCTTT.

The CDR3 loop reads CAAWDSHLHNTTGWFKIF. The CDR3 coding sequence is TGTGCTGCGTGGGACTCACATCTCCATAATACCACTGGTTGGTTCAAGATATTT. The chain is built from TRGV10 and TRGJP1. TCRdb carries no J gene annotation; the J gene was assigned here by matching the DNA with germline. TRGV10 is known as an ORF, though its function is uncertain. V lost 8 bases and J lost 0; bases outside the gene matches: 16. The CDR3 is 18 amino acids.

The chain recombines TRGV10 with TRGJP1. In the absence of a J gene in TCRdb, the DNA was matched to germline to assign it here. TRGV10 is sorted into the ORF group, with uncertain function. J was trimmed by 4 bases and V by 8 bases; bases with no gene match: 11. There are 15 residues in the CDR3. CDR3 DNA: TGTGCTGCGTGGGATCGGCGATGCACTGGTTGGTTCAAGATATTT. Its protein product is CAAWDRRCTGWFKIF.

The chain carries TRGV10 and TRGJP1. The J gene, missing from TCRdb, was assigned here through DNA to germline matching. TRGV10 belongs to the ORF category, with a function that is uncertain. J lost 0 bases, V lost 8 bases, and 13 bases had no gene match. CDR3 length equals 17 residues. In DNA, the CDR3 is TGTGCTGCGTGGGTACCCTTGCTCAATACCACTGGTTGGTTCAAGATATTT. Translated, it gives CAAWVPLLNTTGWFKIF.

No call exists for the J gene, whereas the V gene is TRGV4. Germline-derived CDR1 and CDR2 are EGSTGY and YDSYTSSV. CDR3 length: 12 residues. The CDR3 coding sequence is TGTGCCACCTGGGATGGGCTAGGTAAGGGTCTCTTT. Translating it yields CATWDGLGKGLF.

This clone was detected a few times. The protein recorded in TCRdb matches a much larger clone and deviates from this DNA's translation at residue 11, suggesting a read error; the protein here is obtained by translating the DNA. The chain links TRGV10 to TRGJP1. The J gene was not available in TCRdb and was assigned here by matching the DNA to germline segments. TRGV10 has ORF status, its function being uncertain. The CDR3 has 15 amino acids. The CDR3 bases are TGTGCTGCGTGGGTCATATATACCACTGGTCGGTTCAAGATATTT. The encoded protein is CAAWVIYTTGRFKIF.

By sample fraction, this clone is medium-sized. The J gene is TRGJ1 or TRGJ2, the V gene TRGV5. The J gene, not given by TCRdb, was assigned here from a germline match of the nucleotide sequence. Germline CDR1 is VINAFY and CDR2 is YDVSNSKD. CDR3 length: 11 residues. The ends lost 0 bases at V and 12 bases at J; junction bases unmatched: 5. CDR3 loop: CATWDRRGKLF. The CDR3 DNA follows: TGTGCCACCTGGGACAGGCGGGGGAAACTCTTT.

This clone qualifies as large. The rearrangement uses TRGV10 and TRGJP1. The J gene comes from matching the DNA to germline here; TCRdb lacks it. TRGV10 is sorted into the ORF group, with uncertain function. Trimming cost V 10 bases and J 9 bases; bases outside gene matches: 3. The CDR3 is made up of 10 amino acids. The CDR3, as DNA: TGTGCTGCGTCACGTTGGTTCAAGATATTT. Its protein is CAASRWFKIF.

This clone was observed a handful of times. With a far larger clone one base away, a read error is the likely cause. This sample includes further DNA sequences coding for the same CDR3. The V gene corresponds to TRGV8; no J gene was called. This CDR3 has 9 amino acids. Germline-derived CDR1 and CDR2 are VENAVY and YDSYNSRV. CDR3 nucleotides: TGTGCCACCTGGGATACAGAACTCTTT. This codes for CATWDTELF.

Within the sample, this clone is medium-sized. The chain links TRGV4 to TRGJ1 or TRGJ2. The J gene was not available in TCRdb and was assigned here by matching the DNA to germline segments. Germline V CDR1 and CDR2: EGSTGY, YDSYTSSV. V shed 0 bases, J shed 7 bases, and the junction held 6 bases outside the gene matches. This CDR3 is built from 13 residues. This CDR3 is CATWDGPKYKKLF. DNA of the CDR3: TGTGCCACCTGGGATGGGCCGAAGTATAAGAAACTCTTT.

With respect to this clone: The DNA is left out, because the CDR3 cannot be placed on it with certainty; the CDR3 is given as TCRdb lists it. No call exists for the J gene, whereas the V gene is TRGV10. TRGV10 is reported as an ORF; its role is uncertain. The CDR3 length is 18 residues, termini included. CDR3 amino acids: CAAWGGIIRNSLAVEQHF.